This entry concerns a single T cell receptor beta chain. The sample is drawn from a study of technical replicates of blood from several donors. Sequencing was performed with immunoSEQ multiplex PCR; in TCRdb, only in-frame clones are kept and a portion is missing. The table has approximately 95,000 clones, roughly 95% seen once. The CDR3 loop spans 14 amino acids. Trimming took 2 bases from V and 6 from J; bases not matched to a gene: 7. Germline lookup yields CDR1 SEHNR and CDR2 FQNEAQ (reference sequence). The V and J genes are TRBV7-9 and TRBJ2-7; 7 bases align to TRBD1. The origin of this receptor is a human donor in good health. Sequenced sample: T cells isolated from PBMCs. CDR3 protein: CASSLLEGAFEQYF. CDR3 DNA: TGTGCCAGCAGCTTACTAGAGGGGGCTTTCGAGCAGTACTTC. Looking up the rest from reference TRBV7-9 and TRBJ2-7 gives the full variable domain: DTGVSQNPRHKITKRGQNVTFRCDPISEHNRLYWYRQTLGQGPEFLTYFQNEAQLEKSRLLSDRFSAERPKGSFSTLEIQRTEQGDSAMYLCASSLLEGAFEQYFGPGTRLTVT.